Presented here are 25 T cell receptor beta chains from one specimen sequenced in a study of cytomegalovirus exposure and HLA in healthy donors. This PCR relied on a set of 60 Vbeta primers and 13 Jbeta primers. Repertoires were generated with immunoSEQ multiplex PCR, while TCRdb's copy carries only in-frame clones and drops some. The sample holds around 190,000 clones. The sequenced material came from PBMCs. Source of these receptors: a woman under 40 in good health and CMV-seropositive.

This chain uses TRBV5-1 with TRBJ2-3; D remains ambiguous. CDR3 length: 14 residues. Trimming cost V 4 bases and J 3 bases, with 12 bases left between them. Germline values: CDR1 SGHRS, CDR2 YFSETQ. DNA of the CDR3: TGCGCCAGCAGCCCCACACCCGGGACAGATACGCAGTATTTT. Its protein product is CASSPTPGTDTQYF. The whole variable domain, remainder taken from reference TRBV5-1 and TRBJ2-3, is KAGVTQTPRYLIKTRGQQVTLSCSPISGHRSVSWYQQTPGQGLQFLFEYFSETQRNKGNFPGRFSGRQFSNSRSEMNVSTLELGDSALYLCASSPTPGTDTQYFGPGTRLTVL.

The rearrangement joins TRBV9 to TRBJ1-1; D gene uncertain. V dropped 2 bases and J dropped 1 base, with 9 bases sitting between them. The germline V gene encodes CDR1 SGDLS and CDR2 YYNGEE. The CDR3 consists of 14 residues. The CDR3, as DNA: TGTGCCAGCAGCGTGACAAAGACGAACACTGAAGCTTTCTTT. This sequence encodes CASSVTKTNTEAFF.

The chain links TRBV7-9 to TRBJ1-3; 8 bases fit TRBD1. Germline V gene data show CDR1 as SEHNR and CDR2 as FQNEAQ (reference sequence). This CDR3 has 18 residues. V dropped 7 bases and J dropped 2; count of bases not matched to a gene: 16. CDR3 nucleotides: TGTGCCAGCACCCACCCCCAGGGGGCCATGCTAACTGGAAACACCATATATTTT. Translated, it gives CASTHPQGAMLTGNTIYF. Drawing the rest from reference TRBV7-9 and TRBJ1-3, the complete variable domain is DTGVSQNPRHKITKRGQNVTFRCDPISEHNRLYWYRQTLGQGPEFLTYFQNEAQLEKSRLLSDRFSAERPKGSFSTLEIQRTEQGDSAMYLCASTHPQGAMLTGNTIYFGEGSWLTVV.

To note about this clone: Other nucleotide sequences in the sample specify the same CDR3. The gene calls are TRBV7-2 and TRBJ2-5; D unclear. The CDR3 is 13 residues long. CDR1 is SGHTA and CDR2 is FQGNSA in the germline V gene. The ends were cut back, 0 bases at V and 4 bases at J, with 6 bases in the middle. The CDR3 coding sequence is TGTGCCAGCAGCTTAGCTGTCGTAGAGACCCAGTACTTC. This codes for CASSLAVVETQYF.

The CDR3 DNA sequence: TGTGCCAGCAGCACCAAGACAGAGTACCAAGAGACCCAGTACTTC. Its translation: CASSTKTEYQETQYF. V usage is TRBV5-8 and J usage is TRBJ2-5, with a tentative D call TRBD1 (5 bases). From germline, CDR1 is SGHTS and CDR2 YDEGEE. Trimming stripped 4 bases from V and 0 bases from J, with 13 bases between. The CDR3 is 15 amino acids.

The chain employs TRBV7-2 and TRBJ1-2; 7 bases match TRBD1. The trim removed 3 bases at V and 8 bases at J, leaving 9 bases unmatched. The germline gives CDR1 SGHTA, CDR2 FQGNSA. This CDR3 is 14 amino acids long. The CDR3 DNA sequence: TGTGCCAGCAGCTTTTTTGGACAGGAGGGCGGCTACACCTTC. Translated: CASSFFGQEGGYTF.

Of note for this clone: Other DNA sequences in the same sample also yield this CDR3. The V gene is TRBV6-5, the J gene TRBJ2-6; D gene uncertain. The CDR3 extends over 15 amino acids. V was shortened by 9 bases and J by 5 bases, with 17 bases between the two germline ends. Germline assignment: CDR1 MNHEY and CDR2 SVGAGI. The CDR3 DNA reads TGTGCCAGTACCGACATGAGTAGGAGGGCCAACGTCCTGACTTTC. Amino acids: CASTDMSRRANVLTF.

The chain joins TRBV2 to TRBJ1-2; a weak D match, TRBD1 (5 bases). The ends were cut back, 7 bases at V and 3 bases at J, with 15 bases in the middle. The CDR3 runs 14 residues. Per germline, CDR1 SNHLY and CDR2 FYNNEI. The DNA of the CDR3 is TGTGCCAGCACCCTCGGCAGGGTTGACTATGGCTACACCTTC. This gives the protein CASTLGRVDYGYTF.

The V call is TRBV9, the J call TRBJ2-7; TRBD1 aligns across 7 bases. Germline V gene sequence: CDR1 SGDLS, CDR2 YYNGEE. V shed 4 bases and J 4 bases; nucleotides not matched to a gene: 8. This CDR3 is 14 amino acids long. CDR3 in amino acids: CASSLGTDHYEQYF. The CDR3 DNA sequence: TGTGCCAGCAGCTTAGGGACAGACCATTACGAGCAGTACTTC.

The chain couples TRBV6-5 to TRBJ2-7, with a possible D match to TRBD1 (5 bases). Between the trimmed V and J ends, which lost 5 bases and 4 bases, there was a span of 18 bases. Germline CDR1 is MNHEY and CDR2 is SVGAGI. This CDR3 is 15 amino acids long. The CDR3 sequence is CASSLTALGAYEQYF. The CDR3 DNA sequence: TGTGCCAGCAGTCTGACGGCGTTAGGGGCTTACGAGCAGTACTTC.

The chain couples TRBV28 to TRBJ1-5, with D possibly matching TRBD1 (5 bases). Germline V lookup: CDR1 MDHEN, CDR2 SYDVKM. The CDR3 is 13 residues long. Between the trimmed V and J ends, which lost 7 bases and 7 bases, there was a span of 14 bases. This CDR3 is CASIWERGQPQHF. The CDR3 DNA reads as TGTGCCAGCATTTGGGAAAGGGGACAGCCCCAGCATTTT.

The chain combines TRBV5-1 with TRBJ2-1; D is unclear. Germline V gene lookup returns CDR1 SGHRS and CDR2 YFSETQ. V was clipped by 0 bases and J by 5 bases, with 6 bases between them. The CDR3 has 13 residues. CDR3 in DNA: TGCGCCAGCAGCTTGGGGCAGGACAATGAGCAGTTCTTC. Protein: CASSLGQDNEQFF.

This chain joins TRBV9 and TRBJ2-1; TRBD1 agrees at 8 bases. The trim removed 0 bases at V and 7 bases at J, leaving 9 bases unmatched. Germline lookup yields CDR1 SGDLS and CDR2 YYNGEE. This CDR3 comprises 16 residues. The CDR3 DNA sequence: TGTGCCAGCAGCGTAGCTAGGACAGGGTCGGGTAATGAGCAGTTCTTC. This codes for CASSVARTGSGNEQFF. Using reference TRBV9 and TRBJ2-1 for the parts outside the CDR3, the full variable domain is DSGVTQTPKHLITATGQRVTLRCSPRSGDLSVYWYQQSLDQGLQFLIQYYNGEERAKGNILERFSAQQFPDLHSELNLSSLELGDSALYFCASSVARTGSGNEQFFGPGTRLTVL.

The chain combines TRBV6-4 with TRBJ2-1; 13 bases align to TRBD2. The trim removed 8 bases at V and 8 bases at J, leaving 9 bases unmatched. Germline CDR1 MRHNA, CDR2 SNTAGT. CDR3 length equals 15 residues. The CDR3 DNA is TGTGCCAGCCGTCGGACTAGCGGGAGTAAGGATGAGCAGTTCTTC. Translation gives CASRRTSGSKDEQFF.

The V gene is TRBV6-6, the J gene TRBJ2-7; a possible D gene is TRBD2 (5 bases). Germline loops: CDR1 MNHNY, CDR2 SVGAGI (reference sequence). V was pared by 5 bases and J by 5 bases, with 10 bases between. This CDR3 is built from 12 residues. CDR3 loop: CASSGRRNEQYF. CDR3 coding DNA: TGTGCCAGCAGTGGACGGAGGAACGAGCAGTACTTC.

Here the CDR3 DNA reads TGCGCCAGCAGCCTCCGGGAGAGGTACGAGCAGTACTTC. Amino acid sequence: CASSLRERYEQYF. The chain carries TRBV5-1 and TRBJ2-5, with a tentative D call TRBD2 (6 bases). The J call may not be correct, given that the DNA end is closer to TRBJ2-7. The length of the CDR3 is 13 residues. Germline V CDR1 and CDR2: SGHRS, YFSETQ.

This sequence joins TRBV5-1 and TRBJ1-1; D is undetermined. The germline V gene encodes CDR1 SGHRS and CDR2 YFSETQ. The germline V and J ends were trimmed by 0 bases and 5 bases, with 5 bases remaining between them. The CDR3 consists of 12 residues. DNA for the CDR3: TGCGCCAGCAGCTTGGCTAATACTGAAGCTTTCTTT. It translates to CASSLANTEAFF. The full variable domain, with the rest looked up from reference TRBV5-1 and TRBJ1-1, is KAGVTQTPRYLIKTRGQQVTLSCSPISGHRSVSWYQQTPGQGLQFLFEYFSETQRNKGNFPGRFSGRQFSNSRSEMNVSTLELGDSALYLCASSLANTEAFFGQGTRLTVV.

J is TRBJ2-1 and V is TRBV5-1; the D gene is possibly TRBD2 (6 bases). The V and J ends lost 3 bases and 3 bases respectively, with 10 bases between them. The CDR3 consists of 14 residues. In germline, CDR1 is SGHRS, CDR2 YFSETQ. In nucleotides, the CDR3 is TGCGCCAGCAGCTGGGGGGTGAGCTACAATGAGCAGTTCTTC. It specifies CASSWGVSYNEQFF.

This chain joins TRBV7-9 and TRBJ2-1, with 7 bases matching TRBD1. The CDR3 is 15 residues long. The germline gives CDR1 SEHNR, CDR2 FQNEAQ (reference sequence). Trimming at V came to 5 bases and at J to 1 base, leaving 5 bases not matched to a gene. The chain's CDR3 is CASSPMDRSYNEQFF. The DNA for the CDR3 is TGTGCCAGCAGCCCGATGGACAGGTCCTACAATGAGCAGTTCTTC.

The rearrangement links TRBV11-2 to TRBJ2-2; D gene ambiguous. V lost 1 base to trimming and J lost 6 bases, with 18 bases between them. CDR1 and CDR2 (germline): SGHAT, FQNNGV. The length of the CDR3 is 17 residues. DNA for the CDR3: TGTGCCAGCAGCTTAGGGCCCCCCAGACACCGCCCCGGGGAGCTGTTTTTT. This encodes CASSLGPPRHRPGELFF.

This chain links TRBV25-1 with TRBJ2-7; 7 bases line up with TRBD1. Trimming removed 7 bases from V and 1 base from J; junction bases left unmatched: 7. Germline V lookup: CDR1 MGHDK, CDR2 SYGVNS. The CDR3 contains 14 residues. The chain's CDR3 is CASTKPGQSYEQYF. DNA of the CDR3: TGTGCCAGCACAAAACCGGGACAGTCCTACGAGCAGTACTTC.

The chain has TRBV18 and TRBJ2-5; 7 nucleotides line up with TRBD2. The germline V gene has CDR1 KGHSH and CDR2 LQKENI. J gave up 3 bases and V 0 bases, and 1 base lay outside the gene matches. The CDR3 has 14 amino acids. CDR3 residues: CASSPPAGEETQYF. As DNA, the CDR3 is TGTGCCAGCTCACCACCTGCGGGAGAAGAGACCCAGTACTTC.

CDR3 sequence: CASTSGRTGRENYGYTF. The CDR3, as DNA: TGTGCCAGCACCTCTGGACGGACAGGGAGGGAGAACTATGGCTACACCTTC. The rearrangement links TRBV27 to TRBJ1-2, with TRBD1 identical over 8 bases. The J segment lost 2 bases and the V segment lost 7 bases, leaving 15 bases of the junction unmatched. Germline values: CDR1 MNHEY, CDR2 SMNVEV (reference sequence). This CDR3 is built from 17 residues.

This chain links TRBV6-4 with TRBJ2-7; 8 nucleotides align to TRBD2. Germline values: CDR1 MRHNA, CDR2 SNTAGT. The CDR3 consists of 15 residues. The ends lost 5 bases at V and 2 bases at J; junction bases unmatched: 8. This chain's CDR3 is CASSRVAGTTYEQYF. The CDR3 DNA is TGTGCCAGCAGTAGGGTAGCGGGGACTACCTACGAGCAGTACTTC.

J is TRBJ2-2 and V is TRBV4-1; D is perhaps TRBD2 (6 bases). V shed 4 bases and J shed 8 bases, with 23 bases lying between them. The CDR3 extends over 17 amino acids. From germline, CDR1 is MGHRA and CDR2 YSYEKL. The CDR3 nucleotides are TGCGCCAGCAGCCGCACAGCACTCTCGCGGGGATGGGGGGAGCTGTTTTTT. It encodes CASSRTALSRGWGELFF.